This T cell receptor (beta chain) was identified during a study of cytomegalovirus exposure and HLA in healthy donors. The CDR3 length is 18 residues. The germline gives CDR1 MGHRA, CDR2 YSYEKL. Trimming pared 7 bases from V and 4 bases from J, leaving 28 bases between. Primers for the PCR totalled 60 Vbeta and 13 Jbeta. The repertoire was sequenced with immunoSEQ multiplex PCR; TCRdb's copy has only in-frame clones and lacks some. Here the sample spans around 130,000 clones, around 82% being singletons. Comment on this clone: Its antigen is not known.

Overall study findings and caveats: Upon later analysis, HLA-associated TCR beta chains proved more clonally expanded than other, equally common chains. Analysis performed later found more than 15,000 TCR beta sequences associated with HLA alleles at 0.05 false discovery rate. Roughly even sequencing depth across donors was the assumption behind the presence/absence analyses.

The clonotype comes from a man in his fifties or sixties in good health and CMV-seronegative. The chain uses TRBV4-1 and TRBJ1-2, with D unresolved. The source material was PBMCs. The chain's CDR3 is CASTTTTVGRVGLYGYTF. CDR3 in DNA: TGCGCCAGCACCACCACGACCGTTGGGCGCGTAGGACTCTATGGCTACACCTTC.